A selection of T cell receptor beta chains follows, all from one sample in a study of cytotoxic CD8 clonotypes in ibrutinib-treated CLL. Libraries were prepared by immunoSEQ multiplex PCR; TCRdb keeps only in-frame clonotypes and omits some of them. The data contain about 300,000 clones, around 76% of them singletons. Here the sequenced sample was PBMCs, taken at disease progression, from a patient treated with ibrutinib. The receptors come from a human donor with chronic lymphocytic leukemia. The CDR3 runs from the conserved cysteine through the conserved F or W. A D gene is named only where the DNA matches it firmly. Some rows have no size entry. The others give once, few or many, or a class for an expanded clone.

cdr3_aa: CASSYVSSGDKLFF
cdr3_nt: TGTGCCAGCAGTTACGTCTCTAGCGGGGATAAGCTGTTTTTT
v_call: TRBV6-5
j_call: TRBJ2-2
clone_size: NA
d_call: TRBD2

cdr3_aa: CASSSWTGSNEKLFF
cdr3_nt: TGTGCCAGCAGCTCATGGACAGGGTCTAATGAAAAACTGTTTTTT
v_call: TRBV11-3
j_call: TRBJ1-4
clone_size: NA
d_call: TRBD1

cdr3_aa: CATSRVVNQPQHF
cdr3_nt: TGTGCCACCAGCAGAGTGGTCAATCAGCCCCAGCATTTT
v_call: TRBV15
j_call: TRBJ1-5
clone_size: NA
d_call: NA

cdr3_aa: CASSLVSGPKNIQYF
cdr3_nt: TGTGCCAGCAGCTTGGTGTCAGGCCCCAAAAACATTCAGTACTTC
v_call: TRBV5-4
j_call: TRBJ2-4
clone_size: NA
d_call: NA

cdr3_aa: CASSFTGTSYNEQFF
cdr3_nt: TGTGCCAGCTCATTTACCGGGACAAGTTACAATGAGCAGTTCTTC
v_call: TRBV18
j_call: TRBJ2-1
clone_size: NA
d_call: NA

cdr3_aa: CASSLFVGVETQYF
cdr3_nt: TGTGCCAGCAGCTTGTTTGTGGGTGTAGAGACCCAGTACTTC
v_call: TRBV5-4
j_call: TRBJ2-5
clone_size: NA
d_call: NA

cdr3_aa: CASSPPVGTGHNEQFF
cdr3_nt: TGTGCCAGCTCACCACCTGTCGGGACAGGACACAATGAGCAGTTCTTC
v_call: TRBV18
j_call: TRBJ2-1
clone_size: NA
d_call: TRBD1

cdr3_aa: CASSPSNRLLVGGCDTQYF
cdr3_nt: TGTGCCAGCTCACCTTCCAATAGGCTCCTAGTTGGGGGGTGCGATACGCAGTATTTT
v_call: TRBV18
j_call: TRBJ2-3
clone_size: NA
d_call: NA

cdr3_aa: CASSIAGSGNQPQHF
cdr3_nt: TGTGCCAGTAGTATAGCAGGGTCGGGCAATCAGCCCCAGCATTTT
v_call: TRBV19
j_call: TRBJ1-5
clone_size: NA
d_call: NA

cdr3_aa: CASSDTTTGPNTEAFF
cdr3_nt: TGTGCCAGCAGTGATACTACGACAGGGCCCAACACTGAAGCTTTCTTT
v_call: TRBV9
j_call: TRBJ1-1
clone_size: NA
d_call: TRBD1

cdr3_aa: CASSYGGSYNSPLHF
cdr3_nt: TGTGCCAGCAGTTATGGAGGGTCCTATAATTCACCCCTCCACTTT
v_call: TRBV6-6
j_call: TRBJ1-6
clone_size: NA
d_call: NA

cdr3_aa: CASTAGTDSRYEQYF
cdr3_nt: TGCGCCAGCACCGCGGGGACAGACTCTAGGTACGAGCAGTACTTC
v_call: TRBV5-1
j_call: TRBJ2-7
clone_size: NA
d_call: NA

cdr3_aa: CASSVGPVANYGYTF
cdr3_nt: TGTGCCAGCAGCGTAGGCCCGGTAGCTAACTATGGCTACACCTTC
v_call: TRBV9
j_call: TRBJ1-2
clone_size: NA
d_call: NA

cdr3_aa: CASSEHQGLVKPQHF
cdr3_nt: TGTGCCAGCAGTGAACATCAGGGCCTGGTGAAGCCCCAGCATTTT
v_call: TRBV6-1
j_call: TRBJ1-5
clone_size: NA
d_call: NA

cdr3_aa: CASSATLGIPNTEQYF
cdr3_nt: TGCGCCAGCAGTGCGACCCTCGGAATCCCCAATACTGAGCAGTACTTC
v_call: TRBV10-1
j_call: TRBJ2-7
clone_size: NA
d_call: NA

cdr3_aa: CASSERGQGWEKLFF
cdr3_nt: TGTGCCAGCAGTGAAAGGGGACAGGGGTGGGAAAAACTGTTTTTT
v_call: TRBV6-1
j_call: TRBJ1-4
clone_size: NA
d_call: TRBD1

cdr3_aa: CASSYSIRNYGYTF
cdr3_nt: TGTGCCAGCAGTTACTCGATCAGGAACTATGGCTACACCTTC
v_call: TRBV6-5
j_call: TRBJ1-2
clone_size: NA
d_call: NA

cdr3_aa: CASSLAGRAGYGYTF
cdr3_nt: TGTGCCAGCAGCTTAGCTGGCAGGGCGGGCTATGGCTACACCTTC
v_call: TRBV7-2
j_call: TRBJ1-2
clone_size: few
d_call: NA

cdr3_aa: CASSGQGTDTQYF
cdr3_nt: TGTGCCAGCAGCGGACAGGGGACAGATACGCAGTATTTT
v_call: TRBV4-2
j_call: TRBJ2-3
clone_size: NA
d_call: TRBD1

cdr3_aa: CASIRGFNSPLHF
cdr3_nt: TGTGCCAGTATCAGGGGGTTTAATTCACCCCTCCACTTT
v_call: TRBV6-1
j_call: TRBJ1-6
clone_size: few
d_call: TRBD1

cdr3_aa: CASSLEGRRYEKLFF
cdr3_nt: TGCGCCAGCAGCTTGGAGGGCAGGAGATATGAAAAACTGTTTTTT
v_call: TRBV5-1
j_call: TRBJ1-4
clone_size: NA
d_call: NA

cdr3_aa: CASNDYASGETQYF
cdr3_nt: TGTGCCAGCAATGACTATGCTTCCGGCGAGACCCAGTACTTC
v_call: TRBV2
j_call: TRBJ2-5
clone_size: NA
d_call: NA

cdr3_aa: CASTPVGTGTDEQYF
cdr3_nt: TGTGCCAGCACTCCAGTAGGGACAGGGACGGACGAGCAGTACTTC
v_call: TRBV27
j_call: TRBJ2-7
clone_size: NA
d_call: TRBD1

cdr3_aa: CASSPGYSGNTIYF
cdr3_nt: TGTGCCAGCAGTCCGGGATACTCTGGAAACACCATATATTTT
v_call: TRBV6-6
j_call: TRBJ1-3
clone_size: NA
d_call: NA

cdr3_aa: CASSPGQHLNNEQFF
cdr3_nt: TGTGCCAGCAGTCCAGGACAGCACCTTAACAATGAGCAGTTCTTC
v_call: TRBV25-1
j_call: TRBJ2-1
clone_size: NA
d_call: NA

cdr3_aa: CATSRSDLTPLHF
cdr3_nt: TGTGCCACCAGCAGATCGGACCTTACGCCCCTCCACTTT
v_call: TRBV15
j_call: TRBJ1-6
clone_size: few
d_call: NA

cdr3_aa: CASSLRAQADSYEQYF
cdr3_nt: TGCGCCAGCAGCTTGAGGGCTCAGGCGGACTCCTACGAGCAGTACTTC
v_call: TRBV5-1
j_call: TRBJ2-7
clone_size: once
d_call: NA

cdr3_aa: CASSLVGVYNEQFF
cdr3_nt: TGTGCCAGCAGTTTAGTGGGGGTGTACAATGAGCAGTTCTTC
v_call: TRBV28
j_call: TRBJ2-1
clone_size: NA
d_call: NA

cdr3_aa: CASSFASVYEQYF
cdr3_nt: TGTGCCAGCAGCTTTGCTAGCGTGTACGAGCAGTACTTC
v_call: TRBV11-2
j_call: TRBJ2-7
clone_size: NA
d_call: NA

cdr3_aa: CASSTLPGQGSYEQYF
cdr3_nt: TGCGCCAGCAGCACCCTACCGGGACAGGGATCCTACGAGCAGTACTTC
v_call: TRBV5-1
j_call: TRBJ2-7
clone_size: once
d_call: TRBD1

cdr3_aa: CASSLGLAGNNEQFF
cdr3_nt: TGTGCCAGCAGTTTGGGGCTAGCGGGAAACAATGAGCAGTTCTTC
v_call: TRBV28
j_call: TRBJ2-1
clone_size: NA
d_call: TRBD2

cdr3_aa: CASSEMTVEQYF
cdr3_nt: TGCGCCAGCAGTGAAATGACGGTAGAGCAGTACTTC
v_call: TRBV10-2
j_call: TRBJ2-7
clone_size: NA
d_call: NA

cdr3_aa: CASSLSGANVLTF
cdr3_nt: TGTGCCAGCAGCTTATCTGGGGCCAACGTCCTGACTTTC
v_call: TRBV11-1
j_call: TRBJ2-6
clone_size: NA
d_call: NA

cdr3_aa: CASSSALAGEETQYF
cdr3_nt: TGCGCCAGCAGCTCAGCACTAGCGGGAGAAGAGACCCAGTACTTC
v_call: TRBV5-1
j_call: TRBJ2-5
clone_size: NA
d_call: TRBD2

cdr3_aa: CASRKGGSEKLFF
cdr3_nt: TGTGCCAGTAGAAAGGGTGGCAGTGAAAAACTGTTTTTT
v_call: TRBV19
j_call: TRBJ1-4
clone_size: NA
d_call: NA

cdr3_aa: CASSQGRDVKGREQYF
cdr3_nt: TGCGCCAGCAGCCAAGGCCGGGACGTGAAAGGGAGGGAGCAGTACTTC
v_call: TRBV4-3
j_call: TRBJ2-7
clone_size: NA
d_call: NA

cdr3_aa: CASSVSGPYEQYF
cdr3_nt: TGTGCCAGCAGTGTGTCGGGCCCCTACGAGCAGTACTTC
v_call: TRBV6-1
j_call: TRBJ2-7
clone_size: NA
d_call: NA

cdr3_aa: CASSEVGGSGANVLTF
cdr3_nt: TGTGCCAGCAGTGAAGTCGGGGGCTCTGGGGCCAACGTCCTGACTTTC
v_call: TRBV6-4
j_call: TRBJ2-6
clone_size: NA
d_call: NA

cdr3_aa: CASSSEGRNEQFF
cdr3_nt: TGTGCCAGCAGCTCGGAGGGGCGCAATGAGCAGTTCTTC
v_call: TRBV7-2
j_call: TRBJ2-1
clone_size: once
d_call: NA

cdr3_aa: CASSQFRGSSTDTQYF
cdr3_nt: TGCGCCAGCAGCCAATTCCGGGGCTCGAGCACAGATACGCAGTATTTT
v_call: TRBV4-1
j_call: TRBJ2-3
clone_size: NA
d_call: NA